This T cell receptor beta chain was captured in a study of CD8 T cells in ankylosing spondylitis. Study-wide results and limits: Some of the motif variants had earlier been found in reactive arthritis patients' fluid and blood. About 8 highly homologous variants made up a TCR beta motif that seemed to typify ankylosing spondylitis blood. Disease-linked clones reportedly concentrated significantly in matched ankylosing spondylitis synovial fluid.

V was shortened by 6 bases and J by 4 bases, with 14 bases between the two germline ends. The CDR3 covers 13 residues. Germline CDR1 reads SGHRS; CDR2 reads YFSETQ. Comments on this clonotype: Its antigen remains unidentified.

Each TCR beta library was made by quantitative 5'-RACE that incorporated molecular barcodes. TCRdb processed the 5' RACE reads anew with MiXCR; each CDR3 protein has one entry. The sample yields 250,000 or so distinct CDR3 sequences, roughly 18% seen once. The TCR comes from a male donor with ankylosing spondylitis or in good health (not recorded which). The chain carries TRBV5-1 and TRBJ2-7; weak D call: TRBD1 (6 bases). The material sequenced was blood, either unsorted or a sorted T cell fraction (not recorded which). This chain's CDR3 is CASTPGQAYEQYF. The CDR3, as DNA: TGCGCCAGCACCCCGGGACAAGCATACGAGCAGTACTTC.